This TCR beta chain was identified during a study of blood T cell repertoires in COVID-19. The CDR3 extends over 19 amino acids. Trimming cost V 4 bases and J 0 bases; bases outside gene matches: 10. The germline V gene has CDR1 LGHDT and CDR2 YNNKEL (reference sequence). By sample fraction, this clone is medium-sized. Using immunoSEQ multiplex PCR, the repertoire was profiled, and TCRdb retains in-frame clones only, with some absent. The sample holds about 100,000 clones, over 75% seen once. The genes are TRBV3-1 (or the pseudogene TRBV3-2) and TRBJ1-5; TRBD1 matches at 12 bases. This receptor was identified in a man aged 25 to 45 in a cohort sampled during active COVID-19. Sequenced: peripheral blood. The CDR3 DNA reads TGTGCCAGCAGCCGACCGGGACAGGGGGCGAGCCGTAGCAATCAGCCCCAGCATTTT. Residues: CASSRPGQGASRSNQPQHF.